The 18 T cell receptor beta chains below were found in one sample sequenced in a study of T cell changes during pregnancy in multiple sclerosis. Data came from immunoSEQ multiplex PCR; TCRdb stores just in-frame clones and leaves some out. The sample has about 42,000 clones, 91% seen once; the top ten hold roughly 1.8%. Sequencing was performed on CD4+ T cells from peripheral blood mononuclear cells, taken after pregnancy. These receptors were taken from a female donor in good health, enrolled as a control in a pregnancy study.

This clone occurred once. The rearrangement joins TRBV27 to TRBJ1-5; D unclear. The V end was cut by 2 bases, the J end by 7 bases, with 9 bases between. CDR1 MNHEY and CDR2 SMNVEV come from the germline V gene (reference sequence). The CDR3 runs 13 residues. The CDR3 nucleotides are TGTGCCAGCAGTTTACTCGAGGGACAGCCCCAGCATTTT. This translates into CASSLLEGQPQHF.

The chain has TRBV4-1 and TRBJ1-5; D gene ambiguous. The CDR3 consists of 14 residues. Germline values: CDR1 MGHRA, CDR2 YSYEKL. V lost 0 bases, J lost 4 bases, and 7 bases lay in between. In DNA form, the CDR3 reads TGCGCCAGCAGCCAAGATAGAGAGAATCAGCCCCAGCATTTT. Its protein is CASSQDRENQPQHF.

This clone appeared once. The chain couples TRBV28 to TRBJ2-5; TRBD2 is a possible D gene (7 bases). Trimming stripped 2 bases from V and 5 bases from J, with 18 bases between. Per germline, CDR1 MDHEN and CDR2 SYDVKM. The CDR3 extends over 16 amino acids. The CDR3 region has the DNA TGTGCCAGCAGTTTAGGGGGGGCGCGTATGGGGGAGACCCAGTACTTC. Translation gives CASSLGGARMGETQYF.

The chain joins TRBV7-3 to TRBJ2-6; D might be TRBD2 (6 bases). The germline V gene encodes CDR1 SGHTA and CDR2 FQGTGA. This CDR3 has 18 residues. The germline V and J ends were trimmed by 2 bases and 4 bases, with 18 bases remaining between them. Here the CDR3 DNA reads TGTGCCAGCAGCTTAGCCGCCTCCGGGACTTACGGGGCCAACGTCCTGACTTTC. Translation gives CASSLAASGTYGANVLTF.

The gene calls are TRBV6-5 and TRBJ1-4; 7 bases agree with TRBD1. J lost 7 bases, V lost 6 bases, and 5 bases had no gene match. Looked up from germline, CDR1 is MNHEY and CDR2 is SVGAGI. The CDR3 length is 13 residues. The CDR3 loop reads CASRFRQGEKLFF. The CDR3 region has the DNA TGTGCCAGCAGATTCAGACAGGGTGAAAAACTGTTTTTT.

This rearrangement joins TRBV28 to TRBJ1-5, with D unclear. V gave up 2 bases and J gave up 5 bases, with 10 bases separating them. The CDR3 totals 14 residues. From germline, CDR1 is MDHEN and CDR2 SYDVKM. The CDR3 sequence is CASSLPGIYQPQHF. The CDR3 nucleotides read TGTGCCAGCAGTTTACCCGGGATTTATCAGCCCCAGCATTTT. Looking up the rest from reference TRBV28 and TRBJ1-5 gives the full variable domain: DVKVTQSSRYLVKRTGEKVFLECVQDMDHENMFWYRQDPGLGLRLIYFSYDVKMKEKGDIPEGYSVSREKKERFSLILESASTNQTSMYLCASSLPGIYQPQHFGDGTRLSIL.

A word on this clone: Relative to the germline gene, one junction end is altered; a read error may explain this. The chain has TRBV7-2 and TRBJ2-7; 15 bases agree with TRBD2. The CDR3 is made up of 13 amino acids. Germline V gene data show CDR1 as SGHTA and CDR2 as FQGNSA. CDR3 sequence (DNA): TGTGCCAGCAGCTCAGGACTAGCGGGAGGGCGAAACTTC. Its protein product is CASSSGLAGGRNF.

The rearrangement links TRBV9 to TRBJ2-2, with D perhaps matching TRBD2 (5 bases). Trimming took 0 bases from V and 1 from J, leaving 10 bases between them. CDR1 and CDR2 (germline): SGDLS, YYNGEE. The CDR3 sequence is 16 residues long. The CDR3, as DNA: TGTGCCAGCAGCGTAGGAACGGGGTTGAACACCGGGGAGCTGTTTTTT. As protein: CASSVGTGLNTGELFF.

The rearrangement links TRBV5-4 to TRBJ2-2; TRBD1 matches at 12 bases. Germline V gives CDR1 SGHNT, CDR2 YYREEE (reference sequence). The CDR3 loop spans 17 amino acids. Trimming at V came to 4 bases and at J to 3 bases, leaving 7 bases not matched to a gene. In nucleotides, the CDR3 is TGTGCCAGCAGCGTCGGGACAGGGGGCGAGTACACCGGGGAGCTGTTTTTT. This codes for CASSVGTGGEYTGELFF.

The V gene is TRBV7-2, the J gene TRBJ2-3; 11 bases match TRBD2. V lost 2 bases to trimming and J lost 1 base; unmatched junction nucleotides: 11. CDR3 length: 19 amino acids. Germline CDR1 SGHTA, CDR2 FQGNSA. DNA for the CDR3: TGTGCCAGCAGCTTATTTGGACTAGCGGGCCGACGGGGCACAGATACGCAGTATTTT. Its protein product is CASSLFGLAGRRGTDTQYF.

The rearrangement links TRBV18 to TRBJ2-7; 8 bases align to TRBD2. Per the germline V gene, CDR1 is KGHSH and CDR2 is LQKENI. The V segment lost 5 bases and the J segment 3 bases; nucleotides outside the gene matches: 6. The CDR3 covers 14 residues. DNA for the CDR3: TGTGCCAGCTCATCCGGGACTAGGAGCTACGAGCAGTACTTC. It specifies CASSSGTRSYEQYF.

Here the CDR3 reads CASSLNYGYTF. The CDR3 DNA reads as TGTGCCAGCAGTCTGAACTATGGCTACACCTTC. The chain carries TRBV28 and TRBJ1-2; D unresolved. The CDR3 has 11 residues. CDR1 and CDR2 from the germline V gene are MDHEN and SYDVKM. V was clipped by 5 bases and J by 2 bases, with 3 bases between them.

The CDR3 bases are TGTGCCATCGCCAGCGGGGGGGCCACGAACACCGGGGAGCTGTTTTTT. Its protein product is CAIASGGATNTGELFF. The rearrangement joins TRBV10-3 to TRBJ2-2; 10 bases line up with TRBD2. The germline gives CDR1 ENHRY, CDR2 SYGVKD. The CDR3 has 16 amino acids. V gave up 8 bases and J gave up 0 bases; unmatched junction bases: 6.

V is TRBV7-9 and J is TRBJ2-2; D is undetermined. The CDR3 has 15 amino acids. Germline V gene data show CDR1 as SEHNR and CDR2 as FQNEAQ (reference sequence). Trimming took off 2 bases at V and 4 bases at J, with 11 bases between the two ends. The chain's CDR3 is CASSLHGELTGELFF. The CDR3 DNA reads as TGTGCCAGCAGCTTACATGGAGAACTCACCGGGGAGCTGTTTTTT.

The chain recombines TRBV19 with TRBJ1-3, with 9 positions matching TRBD1. CDR3 length: 17 amino acids. Germline values: CDR1 LNHDA, CDR2 SQIVND (reference sequence). Trimming cost V 3 bases and J 0 bases; bases outside gene matches: 6. The CDR3 region has the DNA TGTGCCAGTAGTATCGAACGGGACAGGGACTCTGGAAACACCATATATTTT. As protein: CASSIERDRDSGNTIYF.

The chain uses TRBV9 and TRBJ1-6; D is undetermined. V lost 0 bases and J lost 6, with 10 bases in between. Germline loops: CDR1 SGDLS, CDR2 YYNGEE. The CDR3 length is 15 residues. This CDR3 reads CASSVDLAVNSPLHF. CDR3 sequence (DNA): TGTGCCAGCAGCGTAGATCTGGCCGTTAATTCACCCCTCCACTTT.

Concerning this clone itself: At one of its ends the junction is not consistent with the germline gene, which may arise from a read error. The CDR3 nucleotides read TGTACCAGCAGAGTCGGGTCGAGCTATGGCTACACCTTC. Residues: CTSRVGSSYGYTF. J is TRBJ1-2 and V is TRBV28, with unresolved D. Germline assignment: CDR1 MDHEN and CDR2 SYDVKM. This CDR3 region has 13 residues.

The rearrangement joins TRBV9 to TRBJ1-2; tentative D call: TRBD1 (5 bases). The CDR3 runs 15 residues. Germline lookup yields CDR1 SGDLS and CDR2 YYNGEE. Trimming took 3 bases from V and 4 from J, leaving 16 bases between them. The CDR3 region is CASSAAPGLSYGYTF. The CDR3 DNA follows: TGTGCCAGCAGCGCAGCACCGGGACTGAGCTATGGCTACACCTTC.